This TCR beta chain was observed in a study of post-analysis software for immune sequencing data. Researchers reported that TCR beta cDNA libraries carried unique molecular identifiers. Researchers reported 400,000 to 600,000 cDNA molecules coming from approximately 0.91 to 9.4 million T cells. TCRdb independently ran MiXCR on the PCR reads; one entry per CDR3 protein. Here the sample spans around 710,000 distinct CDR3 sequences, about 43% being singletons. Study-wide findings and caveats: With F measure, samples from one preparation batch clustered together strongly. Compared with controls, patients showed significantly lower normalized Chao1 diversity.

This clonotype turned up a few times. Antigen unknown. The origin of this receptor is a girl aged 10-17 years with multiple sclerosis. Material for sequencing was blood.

The CDR3 region has the DNA TGTGCCAGCAGCTTAGATCTCGGGGGGCTCGCAGATACGCAGTATTTT. It yields the protein CASSLDLGGLADTQYF. The V call is TRBV11-2, the J call TRBJ2-3, with TRBD2 as a possible D gene (7 bases). Germline loops: CDR1 SGHAT, CDR2 FQNNGV. Trimming cost V 0 bases and J 4 bases, with 14 bases left between them. The CDR3 has 16 amino acids.